This T cell receptor (beta chain) was recovered during a study of blood T cell repertoires in COVID-19. Study overall: T cells, B-cell-depleted T cells, or PBMCs provided the cDNA or gDNA that served as material.

The V end lost 6 bases, the J end lost 8 bases, and 16 bases lay between the germline ends. The CDR3 is 13 amino acids. CDR1 is MNHEY and CDR2 is SVGAGI in the germline V gene. Original handling: Scientists estimated how many nucleated cells there were by amplifying reference gene primers. Measured with immunoSEQ multiplex PCR; TCRdb has only the in-frame clones, and not every one. That table supplies the V and J calls and clone size; D and trimming were determined from the DNA. The data contain around 200,000 clones, 80% to 85% of them singletons. V gene TRBV6-5 combines with J gene TRBJ1-2; perhaps TRBD1 as D (6 bases). The sample consisted of peripheral blood. The clonotype was recovered from a woman in her thirties or forties with acute or convalescent COVID-19. The CDR3 nucleotides are TGTGCCAGCAGGAGCACAGGGTTATTAGGCTACACCTTC. This gives the protein CASRSTGLLGYTF.